This entry lists 9 T cell receptor beta chains sequenced from one sample in a study of blood T cell repertoires in COVID-19. Profiled with immunoSEQ multiplex PCR; TCRdb holds only in-frame clones, not every one. The repertoire has approximately 240,000 clones, 84% of them found once; the top ten carry about 2.3%. The sequenced material came from peripheral blood. The receptors here all came from a woman in her sixties with acute or convalescent COVID-19.

The chain has TRBV7-9 and TRBJ2-2; TRBD1 matches at 9 bases. There are 15 residues in the CDR3. Germline V lookup: CDR1 SEHNR, CDR2 FQNEAQ (reference sequence). The trim removed 5 bases at V and 3 bases at J, leaving 4 bases unmatched. The CDR3: CASSLRDRDTGELFF. DNA of the CDR3: TGTGCCAGCAGCCTCCGGGACAGGGACACCGGGGAGCTGTTTTTT.

The rearrangement uses TRBV30 and TRBJ1-1; TRBD1 is a possible D gene (5 bases). Germline V gene sequence: CDR1 GTSNPN, CDR2 SVGIG (reference sequence). The CDR3 sequence is 12 residues long. V lost 0 bases and J 7 bases, leaving 9 bases between the germline ends. As DNA, the CDR3 is TGTGCCTGGAGTGTAGGACAAAATGAAGCTTTCTTT. Protein product: CAWSVGQNEAFF.

V is TRBV5-1 and J is TRBJ2-2; tentative D call: TRBD2 (6 bases). V lost 3 bases and J lost 6, with 9 bases in between. This CDR3 spans 13 amino acids. Germline CDR1 reads SGHRS; CDR2 reads YFSETQ. CDR3 in amino acids: CASSSRLAGELFF. CDR3 sequence (DNA): TGCGCCAGCAGCTCCCGACTAGCCGGGGAGCTGTTTTTT.

This chain links TRBV5-1 with TRBJ1-2; D gene uncertain. Trimming cost V 3 bases and J 2 bases, with 14 bases left between them. Germline V gene sequence: CDR1 SGHRS, CDR2 YFSETQ. This CDR3 has 15 amino acids. CDR3 in amino acids: CASSSTNHYNYGYTF. The CDR3 DNA follows: TGCGCCAGCAGCTCAACTAACCATTACAACTATGGCTACACCTTC. The whole variable domain, remainder taken from reference TRBV5-1 and TRBJ1-2, is KAGVTQTPRYLIKTRGQQVTLSCSPISGHRSVSWYQQTPGQGLQFLFEYFSETQRNKGNFPGRFSGRQFSNSRSEMNVSTLELGDSALYLCASSSTNHYNYGYTFGSGTRLTVV.

The rearrangement joins TRBV30 to TRBJ2-2, with D possibly matching TRBD1 (5 bases). Germline lookup yields CDR1 GTSNPN and CDR2 SVGIG (reference sequence). Trimming removed 1 base at V and 5 bases at J, with 8 bases between. CDR3 size: 13 residues. Here the CDR3 DNA reads TGTGCCTGGAGTGAATCAGGGACCGGGGAGCTGTTTTTT. Protein: CAWSESGTGELFF.

The chain carries TRBV7-9 and TRBJ2-3, with a tentative D call TRBD2 (6 bases). The CDR3 has 15 amino acids. V lost 4 bases to trimming and J lost 5 bases, with 16 bases between them. CDR1 is SEHNR, CDR2 FQNEAQ, per germline (reference sequence). The CDR3 here is CASSSTTGELDTQYF. Here the CDR3 DNA reads TGTGCCAGCAGCTCTACAACGGGGGAATTAGATACGCAGTATTTT.

The chain employs TRBV6-6 and TRBJ2-5; 8 nucleotides align to TRBD1. V gave up 0 bases and J gave up 2 bases; unmatched junction bases: 5. The germline CDR1 and CDR2 sequences are MNHNY and SVGAGI (reference sequence). The CDR3 totals 16 residues. The CDR3 sequence is CASSYSRTGTQETQYF. The CDR3 DNA reads TGTGCCAGCAGTTACTCGCGGACAGGGACACAAGAGACCCAGTACTTC.

The rearrangement links TRBV3-1 (or the pseudogene TRBV3-2) to TRBJ2-1; tentatively, D is TRBD2 (6 bases). In germline, CDR1 is LGHDT, CDR2 YNNKEL (reference sequence). The CDR3 has 14 amino acids. The germline V and J ends were trimmed by 1 base and 7 bases, with 11 bases remaining between them. CDR3 residues: CASSQGTTPNEQFF. CDR3 in DNA: TGTGCCAGCAGCCAAGGGACTACCCCGAATGAGCAGTTCTTC.

The gene calls are TRBV5-6 and TRBJ2-7; no firm D call. Germline CDR1 SGHDT, CDR2 YYEEEE. The V end was cut by 0 bases, the J end by 5 bases, with 12 bases between. CDR3 length equals 14 residues. The CDR3 protein is CASSLDSGMHEQYF. In DNA, the CDR3 is TGTGCCAGCAGCTTGGATTCGGGTATGCACGAGCAGTACTTC.